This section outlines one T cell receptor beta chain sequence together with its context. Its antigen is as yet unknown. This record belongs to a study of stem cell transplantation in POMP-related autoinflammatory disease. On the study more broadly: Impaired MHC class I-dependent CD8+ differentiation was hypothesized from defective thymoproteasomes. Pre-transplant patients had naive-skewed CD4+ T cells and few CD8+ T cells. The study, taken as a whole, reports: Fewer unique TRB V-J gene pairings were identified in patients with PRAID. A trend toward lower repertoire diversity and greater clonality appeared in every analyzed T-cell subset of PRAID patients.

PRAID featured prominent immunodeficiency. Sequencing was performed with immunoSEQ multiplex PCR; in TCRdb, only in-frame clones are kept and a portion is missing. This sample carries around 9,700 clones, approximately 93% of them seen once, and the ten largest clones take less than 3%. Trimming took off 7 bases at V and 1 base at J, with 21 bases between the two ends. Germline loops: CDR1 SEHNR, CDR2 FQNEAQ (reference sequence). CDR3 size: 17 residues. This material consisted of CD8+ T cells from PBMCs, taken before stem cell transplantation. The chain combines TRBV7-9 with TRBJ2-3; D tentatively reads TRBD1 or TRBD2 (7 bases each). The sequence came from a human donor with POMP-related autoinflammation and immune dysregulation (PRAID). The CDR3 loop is CASNDPDRLAGTDTQYF. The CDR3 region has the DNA TGTGCCAGCAACGACCCGGACAGGCTAGCGGGCACAGATACGCAGTATTTT.